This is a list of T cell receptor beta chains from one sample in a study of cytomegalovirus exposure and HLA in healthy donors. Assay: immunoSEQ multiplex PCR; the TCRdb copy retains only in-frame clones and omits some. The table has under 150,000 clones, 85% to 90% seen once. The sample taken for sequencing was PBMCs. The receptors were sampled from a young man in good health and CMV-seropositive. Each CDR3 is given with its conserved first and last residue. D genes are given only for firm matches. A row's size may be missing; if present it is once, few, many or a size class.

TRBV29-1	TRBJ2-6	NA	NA	TGCAGCGTTGCACTGAGAGGGGCCAACGTCCTGACTTTC	CSVALRGANVLTF
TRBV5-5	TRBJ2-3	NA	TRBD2	TGTGCCAGCAGCTTGGCCGGGGGGTCTAGCACAGATACGCAGTATTTT	CASSLAGGSSTDTQYF
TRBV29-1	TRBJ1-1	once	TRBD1	TGCAGCGCTGGACAGGGTTGGACTGAAGCTTTCTTT	CSAGQGWTEAFF
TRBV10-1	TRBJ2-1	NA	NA	TGCGCCAGCAGTGATGGGCCAGGGAGGAATGAGCAGTTCTTC	CASSDGPGRNEQFF
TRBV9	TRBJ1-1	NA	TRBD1	TGTGCCAGCAGCCCCGGACAGGGAATGAACACTGAAGCTTTCTTT	CASSPGQGMNTEAFF
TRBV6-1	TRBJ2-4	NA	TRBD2	TGTGCCAGCAGGGGACTAGCTGGGGACATTCAGTACTTC	CASRGLAGDIQYF
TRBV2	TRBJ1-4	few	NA	TGTGCCGTTACCAGGGATGGGGAAAAACTGTTTTTT	CAVTRDGEKLFF
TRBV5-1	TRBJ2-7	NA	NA	TGCGCCAGCAGCCGGACGGGATCGGGCTTCGAGCAGTACTTC	CASSRTGSGFEQYF
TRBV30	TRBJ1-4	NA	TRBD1	TGTGCGCAGCACAGGGGAGAAAAACTGTTTTTT	CAQHRGEKLFF
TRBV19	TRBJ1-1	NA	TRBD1	TGTGCCAGTAGAAGGCAGGGGGCGGGTACTGAAGCTTTCTTT	CASRRQGAGTEAFF
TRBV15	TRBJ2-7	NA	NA	TGTGCCACCAGTAGAGGGCCCGGACAATACGAGCAGTACTTC	CATSRGPGQYEQYF
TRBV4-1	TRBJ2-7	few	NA	TGCGCCAGCAGCCAAGGACTCATAAACCGGGAGCAGTACTTC	CASSQGLINREQYF
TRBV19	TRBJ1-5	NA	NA	TGTGCCAGTAGTAAGAGAGCAAATCAGCCCCAGCATTTT	CASSKRANQPQHF
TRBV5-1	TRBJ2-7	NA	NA	TGCGCCAGCAGCTTGGATGGAGGGACCTCCTACGAGCAGTACTTC	CASSLDGGTSYEQYF
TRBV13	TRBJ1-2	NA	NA	TGTGCCAGCAGCTTAGGCCGAGGGTATGGCTACACCTTC	CASSLGRGYGYTF
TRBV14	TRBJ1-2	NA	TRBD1	TGTGCCAGCAGCCCCCGAGGGGGCACCCCGAGATTTTATGGCTACACCTTC	CASSPRGGTPRFYGYTF
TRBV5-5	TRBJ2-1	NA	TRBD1	TGTGCCAGCAGCTTGACAGGGGTTTTCGACAATGAGCAGTTCTTC	CASSLTGVFDNEQFF
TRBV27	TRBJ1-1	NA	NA	TGTGCCAGCAGTTTAGGGGGGGTGAACACTGAAGCTTTCTTT	CASSLGGVNTEAFF